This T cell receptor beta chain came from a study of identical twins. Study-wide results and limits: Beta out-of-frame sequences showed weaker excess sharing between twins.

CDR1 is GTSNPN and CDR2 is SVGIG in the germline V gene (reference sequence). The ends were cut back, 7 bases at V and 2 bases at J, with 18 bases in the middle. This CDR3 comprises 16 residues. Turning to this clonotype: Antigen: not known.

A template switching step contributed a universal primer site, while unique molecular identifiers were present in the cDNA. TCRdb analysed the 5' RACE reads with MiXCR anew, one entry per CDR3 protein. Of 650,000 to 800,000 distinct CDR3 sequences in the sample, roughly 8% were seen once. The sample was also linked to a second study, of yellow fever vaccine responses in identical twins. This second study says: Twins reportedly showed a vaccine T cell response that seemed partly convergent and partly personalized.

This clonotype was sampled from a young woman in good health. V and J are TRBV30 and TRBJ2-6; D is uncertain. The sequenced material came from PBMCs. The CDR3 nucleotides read TGTGCCTCCCCTCCCGGCCAAGGAGCTGGGGCCAACGTCCTGACTTTC. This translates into CASPPGQGAGANVLTF.